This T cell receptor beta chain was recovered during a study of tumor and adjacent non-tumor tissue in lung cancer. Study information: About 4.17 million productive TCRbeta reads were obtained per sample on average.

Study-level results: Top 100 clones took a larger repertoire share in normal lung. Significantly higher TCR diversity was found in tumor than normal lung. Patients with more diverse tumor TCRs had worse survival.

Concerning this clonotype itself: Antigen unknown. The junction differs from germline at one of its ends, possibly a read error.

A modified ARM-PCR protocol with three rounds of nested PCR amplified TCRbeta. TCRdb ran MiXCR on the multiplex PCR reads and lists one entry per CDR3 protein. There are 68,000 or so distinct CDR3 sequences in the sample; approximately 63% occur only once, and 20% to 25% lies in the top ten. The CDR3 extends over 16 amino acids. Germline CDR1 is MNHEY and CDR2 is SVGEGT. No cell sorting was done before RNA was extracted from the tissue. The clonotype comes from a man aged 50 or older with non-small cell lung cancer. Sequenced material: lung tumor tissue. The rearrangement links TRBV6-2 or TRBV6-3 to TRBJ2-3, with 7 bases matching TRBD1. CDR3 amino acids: CSSGYPRDSLPYTQYF. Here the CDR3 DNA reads TGTTCCAGCGGATACCCACGGGACAGCCTCCCCTACACGCAGTATTTT.